A single sample gave rise to the 22 T cell receptor beta chains below, sequenced in a study of blood T cell repertoires in COVID-19 (dated by TCRdb to about 2020). The method behind the library was the immunoSEQ multiplex PCR assay. This is the immuneACCESS table as TCRdb keeps it, with only in-frame sequences that have V and J called. A part of the clones is gone; compared with another copy, unresolved V genes explain less than half, and the rest is unexplained. The sample data list roughly 81,000 clones, and around 87% of these were observed just once. Together, the top ten hold less than 6.5% of the sample. Sample: peripheral blood. All receptors derive from a man aged 35-49 years with acute or convalescent COVID-19.

The V and J genes are TRBV9 and TRBJ2-1, with 8 positions matching TRBD2. The CDR3 is 14 amino acids. CDR1 and CDR2 (germline): SGDLS, YYNGEE. V was pared by 0 bases and J by 9 bases, with 5 bases of the junction left unmatched. The CDR3 is CASSVAGGPSEQFF. The CDR3 DNA sequence: TGTGCCAGCAGCGTAGCGGGAGGGCCATCTGAGCAGTTCTTC.

This clone was seen only a few times. The chain uses TRBV9 and TRBJ2-3, with D perhaps matching TRBD1 (6 bases). Germline V gene lookup returns CDR1 SGDLS and CDR2 YYNGEE. The CDR3 runs to 16 residues. Deletions cut 4 bases from V and 2 bases from J, with 17 bases between. CDR3: CASSLTQGHPTDTQYF. The CDR3, as DNA: TGTGCCAGCAGCCTGACACAGGGACACCCCACAGATACGCAGTATTTT.

V gene TRBV6-5 combines with J gene TRBJ1-1, with TRBD1 as a possible D gene (6 bases). Trimming shortened V by 6 bases and J by 6 bases, and 14 bases separated the two germline ends. Germline V gene sequence: CDR1 MNHEY, CDR2 SVGAGI. CDR3 size: 13 residues. CDR3 DNA sequence: TGTGCCAGCAGCAACTACAGGGTGGCTGAAGCTTTCTTT. Its protein is CASSNYRVAEAFF.

This rearrangement joins TRBV10-3 to TRBJ1-2; 8 bases are a match to TRBD1. CDR1 is ENHRY, CDR2 SYGVKD, per germline. The CDR3 has 16 amino acids. With 6 bases clipped from V and 0 bases from J, the junction kept 9 bases outside the gene matches. The CDR3 reads CAIRDDRGQTNYGYTF. DNA of the CDR3: TGTGCCATCAGGGATGACAGGGGACAAACTAACTATGGCTACACCTTC.

This clone was observed a single time. The rearrangement uses TRBV5-4 and TRBJ2-3, with D tentatively TRBD2 (5 bases). Germline V gene sequence: CDR1 SGHNT, CDR2 YYREEE (reference sequence). The CDR3 contains 15 residues. Trimming took off 3 bases at V and 5 bases at J, with 16 bases between the two ends. CDR3 nucleotide sequence: TGTGCCAGCAGCTCGGCGGGCGCCGCGGGAGATACGCAGTATTTT. This sequence encodes CASSSAGAAGDTQYF. The full variable domain, with the rest looked up from reference TRBV5-4 and TRBJ2-3, is ETGVTQSPTHLIKTRGQQVTLRCSSQSGHNTVSWYQQALGQGPQFIFQYYREEENGRGNFPPRFSGLQFPNYSSELNVNALELDDSALYLCASSSAGAAGDTQYFGPGTRLTVL.

This chain uses TRBV6-1 with TRBJ1-5; a possible D gene is TRBD1 (5 bases). The CDR3 has 15 residues. Trimming removed 0 bases from V and 0 bases from J, with 6 bases in between. CDR1 is MNHNS, CDR2 SASEGT, per germline. CDR3 region: CASSEAGGSNQPQHF. DNA for the CDR3: TGTGCCAGCAGTGAAGCGGGGGGTAGCAATCAGCCCCAGCATTTT.

The chain recombines TRBV4-3 with TRBJ2-1; TRBD1 agrees at 7 bases. Germline V gene sequence: CDR1 LGHNA, CDR2 YSLEER. This CDR3 has 16 residues. The V segment lost 4 bases and the J segment 1 base; nucleotides outside the gene matches: 7. Here the CDR3 reads CASSPRPGQSYNEQFF. The CDR3 coding sequence is TGCGCCAGCAGCCCGAGACCGGGACAGTCCTACAATGAGCAGTTCTTC.

This clone appeared a single time. This chain connects TRBV3-1 (or the pseudogene TRBV3-2) to TRBJ2-1; no reliable D call. Trimming shortened V by 4 bases and J by 3 bases, and 13 bases separated the two germline ends. CDR3 length: 15 residues. The germline V gene encodes CDR1 LGHDT and CDR2 YNNKEL (reference sequence). This CDR3 is CASSPPRSLYNEQFF. The CDR3 region has the DNA TGTGCCAGCAGCCCCCCCCGGTCCCTCTACAATGAGCAGTTCTTC.

The gene calls are TRBV10-3 and TRBJ2-7; D may be TRBD1 (6 bases). V was clipped by 0 bases and J by 1 base, with 7 bases between them. The germline gives CDR1 ENHRY, CDR2 SYGVKD. The CDR3 totals 14 residues. Here the CDR3 DNA reads TGTGCCATCAGTGAGTCGGGACAATCCTACGAGCAGTACTTC. Protein product: CAISESGQSYEQYF.

The J gene is TRBJ2-1, the V gene TRBV4-3, with a weak D call TRBD1 (6 bases). The CDR3 is 14 residues long. Trimming stripped 4 bases from V and 5 bases from J, with 12 bases between. Germline V CDR1 and CDR2: LGHNA, YSLEER. Here the CDR3 reads CASSPAGVHNEQFF. The CDR3 bases are TGCGCCAGCAGCCCGGCAGGGGTCCACAATGAGCAGTTCTTC.

The CDR3 DNA reads TGTGCCAGCGGCCAAAGGGGAACGGAGACCCAGTACTTC. Protein product: CASGQRGTETQYF. The gene calls are TRBV7-3 and TRBJ2-5; possibly TRBD1 for D (5 bases). Germline-derived CDR1 and CDR2 are SGHTA and FQGTGA. V was shortened by 8 bases and J by 5 bases, with 15 bases between the two germline ends. The CDR3 sequence is 13 residues long.

The gene calls are TRBV6-2 or TRBV6-3 and TRBJ2-7; D is possibly TRBD1 (6 bases). The germline V gene encodes CDR1 MNHEY and CDR2 SVGEGT. Trimming removed 2 bases at V and 3 bases at J, with 32 bases between. The CDR3 is made up of 21 amino acids. The chain's CDR3 is CASSYPASLLTRQVEYYEQYF. CDR3 DNA sequence: TGTGCCAGCAGTTACCCGGCTTCATTACTGACTCGACAGGTGGAGTACTACGAGCAGTACTTC.

This clone has just a few counts. V and J are TRBV4-3 and TRBJ2-2; no definite D call. The germline V and J ends were trimmed by 0 bases and 1 base, with 6 bases remaining between them. In germline, CDR1 is LGHNA, CDR2 YSLEER. CDR3 size: 15 residues. The CDR3 DNA is TGCGCCAGCAGCCAAGATCGGTTGAACACCGGGGAGCTGTTTTTT. Translating it yields CASSQDRLNTGELFF.

V gene TRBV21-1 combines with J gene TRBJ2-5; TRBD1, as called in the table, went unchecked against the DNA. TRBV21-1 is noted as a pseudogene. The CDR3 covers 13 residues. The CDR3 DNA reads TGTGCCAGAACAGCCCCCCACCAAGAGACCCAGTACTTC. Protein: CARTAPHQETQYF.

The chain is built from TRBV10-3 and TRBJ2-5, with TRBD1 identical over 8 bases. V trimming: 6 bases; J trimming: 1 base; junction bases outside the gene matches: 4. This CDR3 is built from 14 residues. Germline CDR1 is ENHRY and CDR2 is SYGVKD. The CDR3 region has the DNA TGTGCCATCAGGGGGACAGGAAGCCAAGAGACCCAGTACTTC. Its translation is CAIRGTGSQETQYF.

A word on this clone: At the DNA level, this CDR3 is encoded by other sequences in the same sample as well. The V gene is TRBV9, the J gene TRBJ2-3; 10 nucleotides align to TRBD2. With V trimmed by 0 bases and J by 4 bases, 8 bases remained unmatched. The CDR3 totals 17 residues. Germline V gene sequence: CDR1 SGDLS, CDR2 YYNGEE. The CDR3 is CASSVDPSGGAADTQYF. The CDR3 region has the DNA TGTGCCAGCAGCGTAGATCCCAGCGGGGGGGCGGCAGATACGCAGTATTTT.

The genes are TRBV5-6 and TRBJ1-2; TRBD1 agrees at 10 bases. The length of the CDR3 is 15 residues. The V segment lost 6 bases and the J segment 8 bases; nucleotides outside the gene matches: 13. Germline loops: CDR1 SGHDT, CDR2 YYEEEE. The CDR3 protein is CASTGTGQGEIGYTF. In nucleotides, the CDR3 is TGTGCCAGCACCGGGACTGGACAGGGGGAAATCGGCTACACCTTC.

The chain is built from TRBV3-1 (or the pseudogene TRBV3-2) and TRBJ2-7; the match to TRBD2 covers 7 bases. The CDR3 loop spans 12 amino acids. V shed 6 bases and J 4 bases; nucleotides not matched to a gene: 3. In germline, CDR1 is LGHDT, CDR2 YNNKEL (reference sequence). The CDR3 nucleotides are TGTGCCAGCAGGGCTAGCGGTTACGAGCAGTACTTC. It is translated as CASRASGYEQYF.

The chain links TRBV5-6 to TRBJ1-4, with D perhaps TRBD1 (5 bases). With 4 bases removed from V and 5 bases from J, the gap between germline ends came to 18 bases. Germline-derived CDR1 and CDR2 are SGHDT and YYEEEE. The CDR3 length is 16 residues. The CDR3 spells CASSPAGRGPNEKLFF. Written as DNA, the CDR3 is TGTGCCAGCAGCCCCGCGGGGAGGGGACCCAATGAAAAACTGTTTTTT.

The rearrangement uses TRBV19 and TRBJ1-1, with 9 bases identical to TRBD1. Losses at the gene ends were 3 bases for V and 1 base for J; bases not matched to a gene: 9. CDR3 size: 17 residues. The germline gives CDR1 LNHDA, CDR2 SQIVND (reference sequence). CDR3 DNA sequence: TGTGCCAGTAGTATCGAGCTGGAGGGACAGGGGAACACTGAAGCTTTCTTT. Amino acids: CASSIELEGQGNTEAFF.

The rearrangement joins TRBV6-2 or TRBV6-3 to TRBJ1-1; TRBD1 aligns across 10 bases. The junction had 5 bases not matched to a gene; V was cut back by 3 bases and J by 4 bases. The CDR3 spans 15 residues. Per germline, CDR1 MNHEY and CDR2 SVGEGT. The CDR3 loop reads CASSYGGQGPTEAFF. The CDR3 DNA sequence: TGTGCCAGCAGTTATGGGGGACAGGGGCCCACTGAAGCTTTCTTT.

The V call is TRBV5-1, the J call TRBJ2-5, with D possibly being TRBD2 (6 bases). Germline loops: CDR1 SGHRS, CDR2 YFSETQ. V lost 0 bases to trimming and J lost 1 base, with 13 bases between them. The CDR3 is 16 amino acids. The CDR3 nucleotides read TGCGCCAGCAGCTTGGCCGGAGGGCCCCTCCAAGAGACCCAGTACTTC. Its translation is CASSLAGGPLQETQYF.